This is a list of T cell receptor beta chains from one sample in a study of blood T cell repertoires in COVID-19. Assay: immunoSEQ multiplex PCR; the TCRdb copy retains only in-frame clones and omits some. The table has some 260,000 clones, around nine tenths seen once. The sequenced material came from peripheral blood. These receptors were obtained from a woman aged 40 to 50 who had recovered from COVID-19. CDR3s include the opening cysteine and the closing phenylalanine or tryptophan. Each record gives: V gene, J gene, CDR3 protein.

v_call: TRBV6-6
j_call: TRBJ2-7
cdr3_aa: CASSSGPGLAYNEQYF

v_call: TRBV4-3
j_call: TRBJ1-6
cdr3_aa: CASSQGWDRWSSYNSPLHF

v_call: TRBV7-2
j_call: TRBJ2-7
cdr3_aa: CASSYDSTTYEQYF

v_call: TRBV2
j_call: TRBJ1-5
cdr3_aa: CASMRSPNQPQHF

v_call: TRBV7-6
j_call: TRBJ2-7
cdr3_aa: CASSFDRYYEQYF

v_call: TRBV19
j_call: TRBJ2-1
cdr3_aa: CASSTSLSFYEQFF

v_call: TRBV3-1/TRBV3-2
j_call: TRBJ1-2
cdr3_aa: CASSQRTGSLGYTF

v_call: TRBV7-2
j_call: TRBJ2-1
cdr3_aa: CASRRGLAEYNEQFF

v_call: TRBV7-9
j_call: TRBJ1-2
cdr3_aa: CASSRQGMVRGYTF

v_call: TRBV7-2
j_call: TRBJ2-7
cdr3_aa: CASSLENPGREQYF

v_call: TRBV6-5
j_call: TRBJ1-5
cdr3_aa: CASSYAGAQPQHF

v_call: TRBV9
j_call: TRBJ2-1
cdr3_aa: CASSAPGQGSSNEQFF

v_call: TRBV21-1
j_call: TRBJ1-3
cdr3_aa: CASRGTGALSSGNTIYF

v_call: TRBV19
j_call: TRBJ1-1
cdr3_aa: CASGTEAFF

v_call: TRBV12-5
j_call: TRBJ2-2
cdr3_aa: CASGKGDTGELFF

v_call: TRBV19
j_call: TRBJ2-5
cdr3_aa: CASSPDGQGARETQYF

v_call: TRBV30
j_call: TRBJ1-4
cdr3_aa: CAWSVPGKGVEKLFF